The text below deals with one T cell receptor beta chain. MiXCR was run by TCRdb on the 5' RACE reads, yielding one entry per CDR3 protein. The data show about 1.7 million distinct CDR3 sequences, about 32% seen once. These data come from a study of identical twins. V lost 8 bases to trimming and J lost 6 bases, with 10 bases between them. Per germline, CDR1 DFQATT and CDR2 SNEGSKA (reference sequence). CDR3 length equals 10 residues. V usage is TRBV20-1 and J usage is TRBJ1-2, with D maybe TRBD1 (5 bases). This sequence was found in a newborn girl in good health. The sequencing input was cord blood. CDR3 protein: CSRPGNGYTF. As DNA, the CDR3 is TGCAGTCGACCAGGGAATGGCTACACCTTC.